The source of this T cell receptor beta chain is a study of cytomegalovirus exposure and HLA in healthy donors. The CDR3 extends over 15 amino acids. Germline CDR1 is SGHVS and CDR2 is FNYEAQ. V dropped 2 bases and J dropped 0; count of bases not matched to a gene: 3. Study-wide results and caveats: It has been reported that TCR beta sequences accurately predicted the HLA-A and HLA-B alleles of most subjects.

With 60 Vbeta and 13 Jbeta primers, the PCR was carried out. Sequencing was performed with immunoSEQ multiplex PCR; in TCRdb, only in-frame clones are kept and a portion is missing. The table has some 150,000 clones, more than 60% seen once; the top ten hold around 3.2%. Note on this clone: Its antigen is currently unknown.

The sample taken for sequencing was PBMCs. This rearrangement joins TRBV7-6 to TRBJ2-7; 8 positions match TRBD2. This TCR was recovered from a female donor in good health and CMV-seronegative. The CDR3 DNA reads as TGTGCCAGCAGCTTACGCGGGGGGCCCTCCTACGAGCAGTACTTC. This encodes CASSLRGGPSYEQYF.